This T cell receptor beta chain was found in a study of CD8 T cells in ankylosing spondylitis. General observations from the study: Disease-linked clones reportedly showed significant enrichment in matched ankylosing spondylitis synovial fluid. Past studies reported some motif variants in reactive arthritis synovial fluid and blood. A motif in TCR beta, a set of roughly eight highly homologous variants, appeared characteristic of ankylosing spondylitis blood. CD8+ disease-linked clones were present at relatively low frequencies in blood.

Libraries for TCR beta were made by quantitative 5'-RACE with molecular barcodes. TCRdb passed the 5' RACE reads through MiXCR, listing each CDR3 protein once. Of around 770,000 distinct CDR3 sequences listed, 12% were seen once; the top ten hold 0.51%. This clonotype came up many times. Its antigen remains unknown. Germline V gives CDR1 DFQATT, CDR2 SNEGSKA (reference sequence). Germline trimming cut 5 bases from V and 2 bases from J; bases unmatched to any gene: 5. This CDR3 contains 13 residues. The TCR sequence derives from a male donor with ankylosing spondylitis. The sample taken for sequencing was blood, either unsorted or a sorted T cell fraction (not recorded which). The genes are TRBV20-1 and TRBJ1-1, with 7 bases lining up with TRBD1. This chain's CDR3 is CSAARDSNTEAFF. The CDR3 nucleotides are TGCAGTGCTGCCCGGGACAGTAACACTGAAGCTTTCTTT.